This T cell receptor (beta chain) was recovered during a study of beta chain features in type 1 diabetes. Study-wide results and limits: Whether HLA type influences TCRB rearrangement remained unresolved here. Among patients with Type 1 diabetes, TCRB CDR3s were moderately but significantly shorter in every one of the four CD4+ subsets. At VDJ recombination sites, type 1 diabetes patients had fewer insertions and more deleted nucleotides. Comparison showed that naive, central memory and Treg TCRB repertoires appeared more similar among patients than among healthy donors.

In this sample, this clone turned up a few times. The antigen is unknown. The isolated RNA, all of it, was reverse transcribed, so expressed TCRB transcripts were what got sequenced. Repertoires were generated with immunoSEQ multiplex PCR, while TCRdb's copy carries only in-frame clones and drops some. The table lists 350,000 to 450,000 clones, about 15% of them singletons. Germline V gene sequence: CDR1 WNHNN, CDR2 SYGVQD (reference sequence). Trimming removed 5 bases from V and 4 bases from J; junction bases left unmatched: 4. The CDR3 sequence is 14 residues long. Sequencing input: naive CD4+ T cells from blood. This sequence was found in a man aged 25 to 40 in good health. The chain employs TRBV10-1 and TRBJ2-1, with TRBD2 matching over 8 bases. CDR3 DNA sequence: TGCGCCAGCAGTCCAGCGGGGGTTTACAATGAGCAGTTCTTC. It specifies CASSPAGVYNEQFF.